The present entry profiles one TCR beta chain with its context. At the DNA level, this CDR3 is encoded by other sequences in the same sample as well. These data come from a study of blood T cell repertoires in COVID-19. Whole-study context: COVID-19 samples, acute and convalescent, were from the United States, Italy and Spain. The cDNA or gDNA used as material had been derived from T cells, B-cell-depleted T cells, or PBMCs.

The method was immunoSEQ multiplex PCR; TCRdb's version includes in-frame clones alone and lacks a portion of them. This table has about 170,000 clones, 80% to 90% appearing once. The TCR was taken from an elderly woman with COVID-19, enrolled during active disease. The specimen was peripheral blood.

CDR3 protein: CASSLSSGLPRNTGELFF. Written as DNA, the CDR3 is TGTGCCAGCAGTTTATCGAGTGGGCTACCCCGGAACACCGGGGAGCTGTTTTTT. V is TRBV27 and J is TRBJ2-2, with D hard to call. The CDR3 extends over 18 amino acids. V lost 0 bases to trimming and J lost 1 base, with 15 bases between them. From germline, CDR1 is MNHEY and CDR2 SMNVEV (reference sequence).